This T cell receptor (beta chain) was recorded in a study of blood T cell repertoires in COVID-19. Germline lookup yields CDR1 SGHDT and CDR2 YYEEEE. The CDR3 has 16 amino acids. J lost 5 bases, V lost 1 base, and 6 bases had no gene match. Per the study methods: Amplification from reference gene primers served as the basis for estimated nucleated cell counts. TCRdb's table, derived via immunoSEQ multiplex PCR, lists solely in-frame clones and lacks some. V and J calls and clone size come straight from that table; D and trimming were deduced from the DNA. The table has around 56,000 clones, less than 85% seen once.

The genes are TRBV5-6 and TRBJ2-1; 10 positions agree with TRBD1. The TCR comes from a woman in her 70s with acute or convalescent COVID-19. The sequenced material came from peripheral blood. This CDR3 is CASSLLVGTGDNEQFF. The CDR3 DNA follows: TGTGCCAGCAGCTTGTTAGTGGGGACAGGGGACAATGAGCAGTTCTTC.